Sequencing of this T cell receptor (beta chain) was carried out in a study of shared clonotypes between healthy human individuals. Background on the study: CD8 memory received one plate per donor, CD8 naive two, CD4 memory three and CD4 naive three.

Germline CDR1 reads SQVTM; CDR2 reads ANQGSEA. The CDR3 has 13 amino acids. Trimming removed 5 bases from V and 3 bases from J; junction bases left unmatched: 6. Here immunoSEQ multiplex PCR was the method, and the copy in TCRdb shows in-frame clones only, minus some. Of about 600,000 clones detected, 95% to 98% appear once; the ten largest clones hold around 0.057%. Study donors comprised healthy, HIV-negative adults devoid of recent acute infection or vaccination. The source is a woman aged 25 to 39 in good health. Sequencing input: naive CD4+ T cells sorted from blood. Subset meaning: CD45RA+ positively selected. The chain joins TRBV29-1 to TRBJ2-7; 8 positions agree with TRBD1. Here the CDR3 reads CSVRGQENYEQYF. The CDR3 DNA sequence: TGCAGCGTTCGGGGACAGGAGAACTACGAGCAGTACTTC.